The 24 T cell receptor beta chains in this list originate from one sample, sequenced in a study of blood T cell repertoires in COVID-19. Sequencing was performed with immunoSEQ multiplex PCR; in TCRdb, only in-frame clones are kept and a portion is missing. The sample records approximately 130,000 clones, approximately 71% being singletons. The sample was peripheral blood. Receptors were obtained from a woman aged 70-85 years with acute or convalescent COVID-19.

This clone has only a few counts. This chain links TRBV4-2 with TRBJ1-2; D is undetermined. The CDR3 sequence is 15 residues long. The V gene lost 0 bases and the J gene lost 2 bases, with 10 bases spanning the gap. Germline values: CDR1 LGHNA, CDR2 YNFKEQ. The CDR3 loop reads CASSQEVDMNYGYTF. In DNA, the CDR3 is TGTGCCAGCAGCCAAGAGGTCGACATGAACTATGGCTACACCTTC.

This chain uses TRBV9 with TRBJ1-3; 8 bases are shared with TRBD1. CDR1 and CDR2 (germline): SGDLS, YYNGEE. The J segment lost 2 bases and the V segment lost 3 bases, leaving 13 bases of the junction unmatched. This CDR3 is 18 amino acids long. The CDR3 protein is CASSAKPATGGPGNTIYF. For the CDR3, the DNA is TGTGCCAGCAGCGCAAAACCTGCAACAGGGGGACCTGGAAACACCATATATTTT.

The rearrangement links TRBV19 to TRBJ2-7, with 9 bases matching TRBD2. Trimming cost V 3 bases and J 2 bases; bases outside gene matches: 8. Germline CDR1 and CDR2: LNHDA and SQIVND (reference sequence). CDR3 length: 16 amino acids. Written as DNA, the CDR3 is TGTGCCAGTAGTATCTTTGGGCTAGCGGGAACCTACGAGCAGTACTTC. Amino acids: CASSIFGLAGTYEQYF. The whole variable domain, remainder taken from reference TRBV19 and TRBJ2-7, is DGGITQSPKYLFRKEGQNVTLSCEQNLNHDAMYWYRQDPGQGLRLIYYSQIVNDFQKGDIAEGYSVSREKKESFPLTVTSAQKNPTAFYLCASSIFGLAGTYEQYFGPGTRLTVT.

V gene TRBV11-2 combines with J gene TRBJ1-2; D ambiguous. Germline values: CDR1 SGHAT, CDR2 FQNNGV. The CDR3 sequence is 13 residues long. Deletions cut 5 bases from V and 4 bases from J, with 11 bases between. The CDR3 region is CASSPKSFYGYTF. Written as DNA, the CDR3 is TGTGCCAGCAGCCCAAAGAGTTTCTATGGCTACACCTTC. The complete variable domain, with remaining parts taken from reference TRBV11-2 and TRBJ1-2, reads EAGVAQSPRYKIIEKRQSVAFWCNPISGHATLYWYQQILGQGPKLLIQFQNNGVVDDSQLPKDRFSAERLKGVDSTLKIQPAKLEDSAVYLCASSPKSFYGYTFGSGTRLTVV.

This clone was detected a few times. The CDR3, as DNA: TGTGCCATCAGTGAGTCGAGGTACGAGCAGTACTTC. This gives the protein CAISESRYEQYF. The gene calls are TRBV10-3 and TRBJ2-7, with D unclear. This CDR3 is built from 12 residues. V shed 0 bases and J shed 4 bases, with 4 bases lying between them. Germline CDR1 is ENHRY and CDR2 is SYGVKD.

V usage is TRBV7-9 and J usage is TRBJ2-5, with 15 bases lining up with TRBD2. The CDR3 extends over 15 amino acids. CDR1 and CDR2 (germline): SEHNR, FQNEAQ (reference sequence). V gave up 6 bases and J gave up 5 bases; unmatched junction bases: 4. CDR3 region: CASSPGLAGGETQYF. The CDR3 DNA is TGTGCCAGCAGTCCAGGACTAGCGGGAGGGGAGACCCAGTACTTC.

The CDR3 is CASSPPGTVYGYTF. In DNA form, the CDR3 reads TGTGCCAGTAGCCCGCCCGGGACAGTCTATGGCTACACCTTC. This chain connects TRBV19 to TRBJ1-2, with 7 bases identical to TRBD1. CDR1 and CDR2 (germline): LNHDA, SQIVND (reference sequence). Trimming cost V 6 bases and J 4 bases; bases outside gene matches: 8. The CDR3 has 14 amino acids.

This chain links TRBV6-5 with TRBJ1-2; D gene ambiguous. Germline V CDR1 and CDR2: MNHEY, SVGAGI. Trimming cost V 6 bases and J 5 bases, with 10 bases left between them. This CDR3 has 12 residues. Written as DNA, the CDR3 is TGTGCCAGCAGCCGAGGATCGTATGGCTACACCTTC. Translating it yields CASSRGSYGYTF.

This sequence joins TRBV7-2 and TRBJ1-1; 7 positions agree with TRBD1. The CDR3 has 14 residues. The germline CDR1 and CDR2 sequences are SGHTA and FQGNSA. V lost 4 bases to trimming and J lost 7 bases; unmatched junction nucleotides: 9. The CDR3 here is CASSSTGDQSEAFF. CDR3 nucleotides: TGTGCCAGCAGCTCTACAGGGGATCAGAGTGAAGCTTTCTTT.

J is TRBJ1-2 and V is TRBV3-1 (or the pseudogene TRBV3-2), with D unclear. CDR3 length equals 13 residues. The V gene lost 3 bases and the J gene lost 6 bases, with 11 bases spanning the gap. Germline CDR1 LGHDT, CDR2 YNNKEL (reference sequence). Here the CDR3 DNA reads TGTGCCAGCAGCCAGCTAGGACTTGATGGCTACACCTTC. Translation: CASSQLGLDGYTF.

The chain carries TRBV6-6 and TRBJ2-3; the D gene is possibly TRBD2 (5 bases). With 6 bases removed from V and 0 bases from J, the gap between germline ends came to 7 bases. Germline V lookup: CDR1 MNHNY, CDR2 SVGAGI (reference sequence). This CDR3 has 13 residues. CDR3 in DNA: TGTGCCAGCAGCCGGACTAGCACAGATACGCAGTATTTT. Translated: CASSRTSTDTQYF.

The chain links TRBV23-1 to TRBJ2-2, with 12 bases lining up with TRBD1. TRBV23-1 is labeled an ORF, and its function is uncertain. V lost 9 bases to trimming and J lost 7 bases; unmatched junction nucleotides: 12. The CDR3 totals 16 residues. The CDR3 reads CARVSGTGGSDGELFF. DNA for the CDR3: TGCGCCAGAGTTTCCGGGACAGGGGGCTCGGACGGGGAGCTGTTTTTT.

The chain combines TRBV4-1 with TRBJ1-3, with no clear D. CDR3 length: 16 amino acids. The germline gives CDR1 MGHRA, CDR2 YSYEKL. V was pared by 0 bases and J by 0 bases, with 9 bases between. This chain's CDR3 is CASSQEEAYSGNTIYF. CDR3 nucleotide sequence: TGCGCCAGCAGCCAAGAGGAGGCCTACTCTGGAAACACCATATATTTT.

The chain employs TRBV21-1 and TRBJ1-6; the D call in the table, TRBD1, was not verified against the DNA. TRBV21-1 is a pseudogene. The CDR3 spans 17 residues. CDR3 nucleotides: TGTGCCAGCAGGGCCCTGTCTGTGACAGGGGGCCATTCACCCCTCCACTTT. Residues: CASRALSVTGGHSPLHF.

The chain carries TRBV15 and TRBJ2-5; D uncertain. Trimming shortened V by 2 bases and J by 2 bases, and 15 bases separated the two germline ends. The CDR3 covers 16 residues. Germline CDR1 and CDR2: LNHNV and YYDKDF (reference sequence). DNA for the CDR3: TGTGCCACCAGCAGAAACCCAGCGCGAGAACAAGAGACCCAGTACTTC. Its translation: CATSRNPAREQETQYF.

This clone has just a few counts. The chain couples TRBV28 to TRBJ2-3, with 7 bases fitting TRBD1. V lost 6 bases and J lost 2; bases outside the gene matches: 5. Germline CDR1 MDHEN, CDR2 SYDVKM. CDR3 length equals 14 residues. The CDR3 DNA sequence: TGTGCCAGCAGCTTGACAGGGTACACAGATACGCAGTATTTT. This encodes CASSLTGYTDTQYF. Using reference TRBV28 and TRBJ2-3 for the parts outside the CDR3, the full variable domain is DVKVTQSSRYLVKRTGEKVFLECVQDMDHENMFWYRQDPGLGLRLIYFSYDVKMKEKGDIPEGYSVSREKKERFSLILESASTNQTSMYLCASSLTGYTDTQYFGPGTRLTVL.

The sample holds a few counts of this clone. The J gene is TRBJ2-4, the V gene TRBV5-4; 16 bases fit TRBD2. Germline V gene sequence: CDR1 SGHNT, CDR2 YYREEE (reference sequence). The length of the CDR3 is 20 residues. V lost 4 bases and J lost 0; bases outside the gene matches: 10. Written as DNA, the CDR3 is TGTGCCAGCAGCAGACGCCAGGGACTAGCGGGAGGGGTAGCCAAAAACATTCAGTACTTC. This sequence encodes CASSRRQGLAGGVAKNIQYF.

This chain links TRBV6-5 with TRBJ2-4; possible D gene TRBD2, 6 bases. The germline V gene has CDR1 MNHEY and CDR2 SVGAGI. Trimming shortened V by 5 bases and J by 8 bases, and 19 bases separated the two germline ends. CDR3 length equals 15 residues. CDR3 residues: CASSPSGVQTYIQYF. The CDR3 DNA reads TGTGCCAGCAGTCCCTCGGGGGTTCAGACGTACATTCAGTACTTC.

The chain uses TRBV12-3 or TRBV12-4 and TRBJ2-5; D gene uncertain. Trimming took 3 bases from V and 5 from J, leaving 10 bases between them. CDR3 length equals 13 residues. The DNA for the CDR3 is TGTGCCAGCAGTTTTATTCCTCGGGAGACCCAGTACTTC. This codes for CASSFIPRETQYF.

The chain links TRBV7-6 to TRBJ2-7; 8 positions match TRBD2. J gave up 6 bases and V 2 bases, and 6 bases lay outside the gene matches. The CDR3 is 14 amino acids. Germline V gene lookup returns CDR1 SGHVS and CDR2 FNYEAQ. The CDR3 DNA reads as TGTGCCAGCAGCTTATCGGGGCTAGCGGGCGAGCAGTACTTC. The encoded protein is CASSLSGLAGEQYF.

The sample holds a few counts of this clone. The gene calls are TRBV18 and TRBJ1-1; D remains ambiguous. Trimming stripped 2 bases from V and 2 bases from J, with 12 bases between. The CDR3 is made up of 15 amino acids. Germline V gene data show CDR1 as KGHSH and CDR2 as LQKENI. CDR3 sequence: CASSPVFSGNTEAFF. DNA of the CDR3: TGTGCCAGCTCACCAGTTTTTTCAGGAAACACTGAAGCTTTCTTT.

In DNA, the CDR3 is TGTGCCAGCAGTGTAGCCGGGGGAGAGACCCAGTACTTC. Its protein is CASSVAGGETQYF. This chain connects TRBV6-4 to TRBJ2-5; D might be TRBD2 (6 bases). Looked up from germline, CDR1 is MRHNA and CDR2 is SNTAGT. The CDR3 length is 13 residues. V was clipped by 4 bases and J by 4 bases, with 10 bases between them.

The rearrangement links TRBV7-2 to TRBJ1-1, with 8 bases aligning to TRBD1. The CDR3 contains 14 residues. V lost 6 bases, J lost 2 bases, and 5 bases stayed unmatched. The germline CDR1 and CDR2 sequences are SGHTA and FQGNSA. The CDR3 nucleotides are TGTGCCAGCAGTTACGGACAGGGTAACACTGAAGCTTTCTTT. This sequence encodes CASSYGQGNTEAFF.

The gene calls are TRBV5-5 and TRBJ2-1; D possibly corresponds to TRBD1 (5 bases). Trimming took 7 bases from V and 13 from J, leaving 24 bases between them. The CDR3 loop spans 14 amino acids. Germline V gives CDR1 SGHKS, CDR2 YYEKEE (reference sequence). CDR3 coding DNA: TGTGCCAGCCTCCGAGTGGTGGGAAAGGGGTACCAGTTCTTC. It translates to CASLRVVGKGYQFF. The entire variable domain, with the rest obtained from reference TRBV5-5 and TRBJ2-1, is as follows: DAGVTQSPTHLIKTRGQQVTLRCSPISGHKSVSWYQQVLGQGPQFIFQYYEKEERGRGNFPDRFSARQFPNYSSELNVNALLLGDSALYLCASLRVVGKGYQFFGPGTRLTVL.